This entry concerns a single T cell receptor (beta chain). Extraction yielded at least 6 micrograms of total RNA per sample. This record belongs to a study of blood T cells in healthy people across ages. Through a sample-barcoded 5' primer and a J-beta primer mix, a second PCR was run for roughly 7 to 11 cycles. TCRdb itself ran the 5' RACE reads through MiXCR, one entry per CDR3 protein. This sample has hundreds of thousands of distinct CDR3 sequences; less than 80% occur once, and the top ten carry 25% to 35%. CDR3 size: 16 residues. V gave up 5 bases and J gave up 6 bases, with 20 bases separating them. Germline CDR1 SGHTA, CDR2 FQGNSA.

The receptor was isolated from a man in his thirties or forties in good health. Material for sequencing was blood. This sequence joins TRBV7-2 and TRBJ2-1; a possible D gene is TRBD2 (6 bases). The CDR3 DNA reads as TGTGCCAGCAGCCCCCACGGGTGGAGGGAAAGCAATGAGCAGTTCTTC. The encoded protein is CASSPHGWRESNEQFF.